The 31 T cell receptor beta chains given below trace back to one sample, sequenced in a study of control samples from healthy donors and cancer patients. Generated by immunoSEQ multiplex PCR, the TCRdb table keeps only in-frame clones and is missing some. The table lists approximately 170,000 clones, around 87% of them singletons, with 1.1% to 1.5% in the top ten. The sample comprised blood. Source of these receptors: a woman aged 45 to 65 in good health.

This chain uses TRBV11-3 with TRBJ2-3; D gene unclear. The ends were cut back, 1 base at V and 5 bases at J, with 4 bases in the middle. This CDR3 contains 12 residues. CDR1 SGHNT and CDR2 YENEEA come from the germline V gene. CDR3 nucleotide sequence: TGTGCCAGCAGCTTAGTAGGAGATACGCAGTATTTT. Protein sequence: CASSLVGDTQYF.

The V gene is TRBV7-2, the J gene TRBJ1-3; 11 bases align to TRBD1. V dropped 5 bases and J dropped 1; count of bases not matched to a gene: 7. The CDR3 spans 17 residues. Germline values: CDR1 SGHTA, CDR2 FQGNSA. The CDR3 DNA sequence: TGTGCCAGCAGCGCCCGGGACAGGGGGTATTCTGGAAACACCATATATTTT. Amino acid sequence: CASSARDRGYSGNTIYF.

This clone has just a few counts. In DNA, the CDR3 is TGTGCCAGCAGATACAGGGAGCGGAATTCACCCCTCCACTTT. It yields the protein CASRYRERNSPLHF. The chain employs TRBV2 and TRBJ1-6, with D tentatively TRBD1 (6 bases). Germline CDR1 and CDR2: SNHLY and FYNNEI. The CDR3 sequence is 14 residues long. Trimming shortened V by 6 bases and J by 7 bases, and 13 bases separated the two germline ends.

The V call is TRBV7-2, the J call TRBJ1-5; D is unresolved. Germline loops: CDR1 SGHTA, CDR2 FQGNSA. The V gene lost 6 bases and the J gene lost 7 bases, with 16 bases spanning the gap. The CDR3 runs to 14 residues. The CDR3 reads CASSPRNGDQPQHF. CDR3 bases: TGTGCCAGCAGTCCCCGTAACGGAGACCAGCCCCAGCATTTT.

The chain recombines TRBV24-1 with TRBJ1-5; the D is unclear. CDR1 is KGHDR and CDR2 is SFDVKD in the germline V gene. The CDR3 sequence is 13 residues long. V shed 6 bases and J shed 0 bases, with 5 bases lying between them. The CDR3 DNA reads as TGTGCCACCAGTTGGAATAGCAATCAGCCCCAGCATTTT. This encodes CATSWNSNQPQHF.

This chain joins TRBV7-2 and TRBJ2-5, with TRBD1 matching over 7 bases. Germline V CDR1 and CDR2: SGHTA, FQGNSA. This CDR3 is built from 13 residues. V shed 4 bases, J shed 1 base, and the junction held 0 bases outside the gene matches. The CDR3 protein is CASSSGGQETQYF. The CDR3 bases are TGTGCCAGCAGCTCAGGGGGCCAAGAGACCCAGTACTTC. The full variable domain, completed using reference TRBV7-2 and TRBJ2-5, is GAGVSQSPSNKVTEKGKDVELRCDPISGHTALYWYRQSLGQGLEFLIYFQGNSAPDKSGLPSDRFSAERTGGSVSTLTIQRTQQEDSAVYLCASSSGGQETQYFGPGTRLLVL.

This rearrangement joins TRBV6-2 or TRBV6-3 to TRBJ1-5; possible D gene TRBD1, 5 bases. The length of the CDR3 is 13 residues. V was pared by 6 bases and J by 6 bases, with 12 bases between. Germline CDR1 and CDR2: MNHEY and SVGEGT. The CDR3 protein is CASSEQGGQPQHF. The CDR3 DNA is TGTGCCAGCAGCGAGCAGGGCGGTCAGCCCCAGCATTTT.

CDR3 nucleotides: TGTGCCACCCAATACTCCCCGGGGACTGAAGCTTTCTTT. This sequence encodes CATQYSPGTEAFF. The genes are TRBV19 and TRBJ1-1; D not resolved. CDR3 length: 13 amino acids. Germline CDR1 reads LNHDA; CDR2 reads SQIVND (reference sequence). V lost 10 bases, J lost 5 bases, and 17 bases lay in between. The whole variable domain, filled in from reference TRBV19 and TRBJ1-1, reads DGGITQSPKYLFRKEGQNVTLSCEQNLNHDAMYWYRQDPGQGLRLIYYSQIVNDFQKGDIAEGYSVSREKKESFPLTVTSAQKNPTAFYLCATQYSPGTEAFFGQGTRLTVV.

The sample holds a few counts of this clone. This sequence joins TRBV2 and TRBJ2-1; D is ambiguous. The germline gives CDR1 SNHLY, CDR2 FYNNEI. This CDR3 has 13 residues. The V gene lost 1 base and the J gene lost 3 bases, with 4 bases spanning the gap. This CDR3 reads CASSEDSYNEQFF. The CDR3, as DNA: TGTGCCAGCAGTGAAGACAGCTACAATGAGCAGTTCTTC.

The V gene is TRBV6-2 or TRBV6-3, the J gene TRBJ2-7, with TRBD1 identical over 7 bases. Looked up from germline, CDR1 is MNHEY and CDR2 is SVGEGT. V trimming: 6 bases; J trimming: 13 bases; junction bases outside the gene matches: 18. The CDR3 length is 14 residues. CDR3 nucleotides: TGTGCCAGCAGCTTTAGACAGGGTTTGGGGAGCCCATACTTC. Translating gives CASSFRQGLGSPYF.

The V gene is TRBV3-1 (or the pseudogene TRBV3-2), the J gene TRBJ1-2; D is ambiguous. Per the germline V gene, CDR1 is LGHDT and CDR2 is YNNKEL (reference sequence). The CDR3 length is 14 residues. Trimming took off 3 bases at V and 8 bases at J, with 16 bases between the two ends. CDR3 region: CASSQLQIKGGYTF. CDR3 DNA: TGTGCCAGCAGCCAGCTACAGATCAAGGGCGGCTACACCTTC.

V usage is TRBV4-3 and J usage is TRBJ2-7, with D perhaps matching TRBD1 (5 bases). The CDR3 runs to 14 residues. The V end was cut by 0 bases, the J end by 3 bases, with 9 bases between. Germline CDR1 is LGHNA and CDR2 is YSLEER. In DNA form, the CDR3 reads TGCGCCAGCAGCCAAGAACCAGGGCTCTACGAGCAGTACTTC. This translates into CASSQEPGLYEQYF.

This clone was seen once. The gene calls are TRBV28 and TRBJ1-3; tentative D call: TRBD1 (6 bases). The germline V and J ends were trimmed by 4 bases and 4 bases, with 17 bases remaining between them. CDR1 and CDR2 from the germline V gene are MDHEN and SYDVKM. The CDR3 runs 16 residues. For the CDR3, the DNA is TGTGCCAGCAGTTCCTTACAGGGAGGGAAAGGAAACACCATATATTTT. As protein: CASSSLQGGKGNTIYF.

The chain combines TRBV5-1 with TRBJ2-2; D is perhaps TRBD2 (6 bases). In germline, CDR1 is SGHRS, CDR2 YFSETQ. Trimming cost V 0 bases and J 1 base, with 7 bases left between them. The CDR3 loop spans 15 amino acids. The CDR3 DNA sequence: TGCGCCAGCAGCTTGGGCGGGGTGAACACCGGGGAGCTGTTTTTT. Translated, it gives CASSLGGVNTGELFF.

The rearrangement links TRBV5-1 to TRBJ1-2; 7 bases agree with TRBD1. The CDR3 contains 14 residues. CDR1 and CDR2 from the germline V gene are SGHRS and YFSETQ. The ends lost 5 bases at V and 4 bases at J; junction bases unmatched: 8. CDR3 sequence: CASRNTGEGYGYTF. The CDR3, as DNA: TGCGCCAGCAGAAACACAGGGGAGGGCTATGGCTACACCTTC.

The CDR3: CASSLSRDRWEQYF. The CDR3 DNA reads TGTGCCAGCAGCTTATCCAGGGACAGATGGGAGCAGTACTTC. The rearrangement joins TRBV7-2 to TRBJ2-7; 7 bases are a match to TRBD1. V lost 2 bases to trimming and J lost 7 bases; unmatched junction nucleotides: 8. The CDR3 covers 14 residues. CDR1 and CDR2 from the germline V gene are SGHTA and FQGNSA.

The chain joins TRBV6-2 or TRBV6-3 to TRBJ1-5; TRBD1 might be the D (5 bases). This CDR3 spans 19 amino acids. Germline V gene lookup returns CDR1 MNHEY and CDR2 SVGEGT. Trimming pared 0 bases from V and 0 bases from J, leaving 18 bases between. The CDR3 DNA reads as TGTGCCAGCAGTTACTCGAGGTCTTCGGGACCCTATAGCAATCAGCCCCAGCATTTT. This encodes CASSYSRSSGPYSNQPQHF.

This chain connects TRBV7-2 to TRBJ1-2; D unresolved. Looked up from germline, CDR1 is SGHTA and CDR2 is FQGNSA. This CDR3 contains 13 residues. Between the trimmed V and J ends, which lost 6 bases and 8 bases, there was a span of 16 bases. DNA of the CDR3: TGTGCCAGCAGTCCTCAGGCAATCAACGGCTACACCTTC. It encodes CASSPQAINGYTF.

V and J are TRBV18 and TRBJ1-5; no clear D. CDR1 and CDR2 from the germline V gene are KGHSH and LQKENI. The length of the CDR3 is 14 residues. Trimming pared 6 bases from V and 3 bases from J, leaving 12 bases between. The CDR3 bases are TGTGCCAGCTCCGAGGTCAAAGACAATCAGCCCCAGCATTTT. This codes for CASSEVKDNQPQHF.

The chain is built from TRBV7-8 and TRBJ2-7; D unclear. Germline V CDR1 and CDR2: SGHVS, FQNEAQ. Trimming shortened V by 5 bases and J by 3 bases, and 14 bases separated the two germline ends. There are 14 residues in the CDR3. The CDR3: CASSRESLSYEQYF. CDR3 nucleotide sequence: TGTGCCAGCAGCCGAGAGAGCCTAAGCTACGAGCAGTACTTC.

The chain recombines TRBV18 with TRBJ1-1; no definite D call. The germline CDR1 and CDR2 sequences are KGHSH and LQKENI. The V gene lost 4 bases and the J gene lost 1 base, with 7 bases spanning the gap. The CDR3 runs 13 residues. The CDR3 DNA reads as TGTGCCAGCTCACTTTCGGGGAACACTGAAGCTTTCTTT. Residues: CASSLSGNTEAFF.

The chain joins TRBV28 to TRBJ2-3, with TRBD2 matching 7 bases. This CDR3 is 16 amino acids long. Trimming took 2 bases from V and 3 from J; bases not matched to a gene: 8. Looked up from germline, CDR1 is MDHEN and CDR2 is SYDVKM. CDR3 region: CASSLGGGEVTDTQYF. The CDR3 DNA reads TGTGCCAGCAGTTTAGGGGGGGGTGAAGTTACAGATACGCAGTATTTT.

The chain combines TRBV12-3 or TRBV12-4 with TRBJ2-1; D is possibly TRBD1 or TRBD2 (5 bases each). Trimming removed 1 base from V and 7 bases from J, with 8 bases in between. The CDR3 covers 13 residues. The CDR3 DNA sequence: TGTGCCAGCAGTTTAGGGGGGATAAATGAGCAGTTCTTC. Translated: CASSLGGINEQFF.

The V gene is TRBV15, the J gene TRBJ2-4; TRBD2 might be the D (7 bases). Germline lookup yields CDR1 LNHNV and CDR2 YYDKDF (reference sequence). This CDR3 comprises 15 residues. V was shortened by 3 bases and J by 3 bases, with 12 bases between the two germline ends. The CDR3 spells CATSRGGLNKNIQYF. The CDR3 coding sequence is TGTGCCACCAGCAGGGGGGGGCTAAACAAAAACATTCAGTACTTC.

The chain recombines TRBV2 with TRBJ2-5; D gene uncertain. The CDR3 runs to 11 residues. Germline CDR1 reads SNHLY; CDR2 reads FYNNEI. Trimming pared 7 bases from V and 5 bases from J, leaving 8 bases between. DNA for the CDR3: TGTGCCAGCAAGGTTTTGGAGACCCAGTACTTC. Its translation: CASKVLETQYF. The variable domain in full, with the rest retrieved from reference TRBV2 and TRBJ2-5, is EPEVTQTPSHQVTQMGQEVILRCVPISNHLYFYWYRQILGQKVEFLVSFYNNEISEKSEIFDDQFSVERPDGSNFTLKIRSTKLEDSAMYFCASKVLETQYFGPGTRLLVL.

This clone was picked up one time. This sequence joins TRBV29-1 and TRBJ2-1, with TRBD1 identical over 8 bases. The germline CDR1 and CDR2 sequences are SQVTM and ANQGSEA. Trimming cost V 2 bases and J 7 bases; bases outside gene matches: 4. The CDR3 has 13 amino acids. The CDR3 reads CSVEKGQGNEQFF. CDR3 coding DNA: TGCAGCGTTGAAAAAGGACAGGGTAATGAGCAGTTCTTC.

The genes are TRBV7-3 and TRBJ1-1; 7 bases map to TRBD1. The germline gives CDR1 SGHTA, CDR2 FQGTGA. V trimming: 5 bases; J trimming: 5 bases; junction bases outside the gene matches: 5. The CDR3 totals 13 residues. CDR3 nucleotides: TGTGCCAGCAGCACCGACAGGGAAACTGAAGCTTTCTTT. This sequence encodes CASSTDRETEAFF.

The chain carries TRBV4-1 and TRBJ1-3; 10 bases map to TRBD1. This CDR3 contains 19 residues. In germline, CDR1 is MGHRA, CDR2 YSYEKL. V shed 3 bases, J shed 4 bases, and the junction held 15 bases outside the gene matches. The DNA for the CDR3 is TGCGCCAGCAGCCAGACCCCGGGACAGGGGATTCGTACAGGAAACACCATATATTTT. The encoded protein is CASSQTPGQGIRTGNTIYF.

The gene calls are TRBV5-1 and TRBJ1-6, with 7 bases fitting TRBD1. V shed 4 bases, J shed 6 bases, and the junction held 7 bases outside the gene matches. The CDR3 is 15 residues long. Per the germline V gene, CDR1 is SGHRS and CDR2 is YFSETQ. The CDR3 coding sequence is TGCGCCAGCAGCCAACAGGGGATCGGTAATTCACCCCTCCACTTT. Translated: CASSQQGIGNSPLHF.

Only one count was recorded for this clone. This chain uses TRBV14 with TRBJ2-1; D is unresolved. CDR1 is SGHDN, CDR2 FVKESK, per germline. The germline V and J ends were trimmed by 2 bases and 9 bases, with 8 bases remaining between them. CDR3 length equals 12 residues. CDR3 loop: CASSQSGLEQFF. The CDR3 region has the DNA TGTGCCAGCAGCCAAAGTGGGCTTGAGCAGTTCTTC.

The chain uses TRBV19 and TRBJ2-5, with 7 bases aligning to TRBD1. The ends lost 6 bases at V and 4 bases at J; junction bases unmatched: 8. CDR3 size: 14 residues. Germline V gene data show CDR1 as LNHDA and CDR2 as SQIVND (reference sequence). As DNA, the CDR3 is TGTGCCAGTAGAAAGACAGGGTTTGGAGAGACCCAGTACTTC. Its translation: CASRKTGFGETQYF.